Each of the 26 T cell receptor beta chains below was sequenced from the same sample in a study of technical replicates of blood from a handful of donors. The data were produced by immunoSEQ multiplex PCR, yet TCRdb's version contains in-frame clones alone and is incomplete. The sample has 55,000 to 80,000 clones; roughly 90% are singletons. Sequencing used PBMCs. Source of these receptors: a human donor in good health. Some clones in this sample may be carry-over from other donors' samples.

The chain uses TRBV6-1 and TRBJ1-1, with 7 nucleotides matching TRBD1. The CDR3 has 14 residues. V lost 7 bases and J lost 4; bases outside the gene matches: 9. Per germline, CDR1 MNHNS and CDR2 SASEGT. In DNA form, the CDR3 reads TGTGCCAGCAATCCCCGACAGGGTCGCACTGAAGCTTTCTTT. Amino acids: CASNPRQGRTEAFF.

This clone appeared a single time. The rearrangement links TRBV4-2 to TRBJ2-7; TRBD1 matches 7 bases. In germline, CDR1 is LGHNA, CDR2 YNFKEQ. The CDR3 has 16 amino acids. The junction had 10 bases not matched to a gene; V was cut back by 1 base and J by 4 bases. The CDR3 DNA is TGTGCCAGCAGCCAAGCGTCGACAGGGTCCGGGTACGAGCAGTACTTC. This codes for CASSQASTGSGYEQYF.

V gene TRBV27 combines with J gene TRBJ1-1, with D perhaps matching TRBD1 (5 bases). The CDR3 consists of 15 residues. Between the trimmed V and J ends, which lost 6 bases and 1 base, there was a span of 15 bases. Germline V gene data show CDR1 as MNHEY and CDR2 as SMNVEV (reference sequence). CDR3 bases: TGTGCCAGCAGCCCCCGGGGGACCTCGAACACTGAAGCTTTCTTT. Its protein is CASSPRGTSNTEAFF.

This chain uses TRBV7-6 with TRBJ2-1, with 8 nucleotides matching TRBD2. Germline V lookup: CDR1 SGHVS, CDR2 FNYEAQ. Trimming removed 4 bases from V and 4 bases from J; junction bases left unmatched: 18. The CDR3 spans 19 residues. CDR3 in DNA: TGTGCCAGCAGCTCCAACCCCAATCGGGCTAGCGGGCGTTACAATGAGCAGTTCTTC. Protein: CASSSNPNRASGRYNEQFF.

The gene calls are TRBV6-1 and TRBJ2-5, with TRBD2 identical over 9 bases. The CDR3 loop spans 17 amino acids. V shed 2 bases, J shed 5 bases, and the junction held 12 bases outside the gene matches. From germline, CDR1 is MNHNS and CDR2 SASEGT. The CDR3 reads CASSEPPGGGAGETQYF. CDR3 coding DNA: TGTGCCAGCAGTGAACCCCCGGGCGGGGGGGCTGGGGAGACCCAGTACTTC.

The rearrangement uses TRBV5-1 and TRBJ2-3; D is uncertain. Trimming left V 4 bases short and J 6 bases short, with 15 bases between. CDR1 and CDR2 (germline): SGHRS, YFSETQ. The CDR3 sequence is 14 residues long. CDR3 loop: CASSLQTTLDTQYF. The DNA of the CDR3 is TGCGCCAGCAGCCTACAAACTACACTTGATACGCAGTATTTT.

J is TRBJ1-1 and V is TRBV19; 7 bases are a match to TRBD1. V was pared by 4 bases and J by 5 bases, with 7 bases of the junction left unmatched. Per the germline V gene, CDR1 is LNHDA and CDR2 is SQIVND (reference sequence). The CDR3 covers 14 residues. CDR3 amino acids: CASSNRQGSTEAFF. The CDR3 DNA reads as TGTGCCAGTAGTAATAGACAGGGATCGACTGAAGCTTTCTTT.

The chain carries TRBV27 and TRBJ2-7; 7 bases fit TRBD2. CDR3 length: 14 residues. The V gene end was trimmed by 3 bases and the J gene end by 2 bases; junction bases not matched to a gene: 4. The germline gives CDR1 MNHEY, CDR2 SMNVEV (reference sequence). CDR3 nucleotide sequence: TGTGCCAGCAGTTTGCGGGAGCCGGCCTACGAGCAGTACTTC. Its translation is CASSLREPAYEQYF.

The chain combines TRBV7-2 with TRBJ2-5; 7 bases are a match to TRBD2. The CDR3 has 14 residues. Losses at the gene ends were 3 bases for V and 5 bases for J; bases not matched to a gene: 6. From germline, CDR1 is SGHTA and CDR2 FQGNSA. CDR3 in DNA: TGTGCCAGCAGCTTGGGGGGAGGGACCGAGACCCAGTACTTC. Protein product: CASSLGGGTETQYF.

This chain connects TRBV4-3 to TRBJ2-7; TRBD2 agrees at 10 bases. Losses at the gene ends were 0 bases for V and 2 bases for J; bases not matched to a gene: 4. Germline V CDR1 and CDR2: LGHNA, YSLEER. This CDR3 comprises 16 residues. CDR3 protein: CASSQDPSGGAYEQYF. The CDR3 DNA reads TGCGCCAGCAGCCAAGATCCTAGCGGGGGAGCCTACGAGCAGTACTTC.

The gene calls are TRBV2 and TRBJ2-1; no clear D. V lost 5 bases, J lost 7 bases, and 18 bases lay in between. The V gene's germline CDR1 is SNHLY and CDR2 FYNNEI. The length of the CDR3 is 15 residues. In nucleotides, the CDR3 is TGTGCCAGCAGTCCGACAATCCCTACGGCAAATGAGCAGTTCTTC. This codes for CASSPTIPTANEQFF. Full variable domain (remainder filled in from reference TRBV2 and TRBJ2-1): EPEVTQTPSHQVTQMGQEVILRCVPISNHLYFYWYRQILGQKVEFLVSFYNNEISEKSEIFDDQFSVERPDGSNFTLKIRSTKLEDSAMYFCASSPTIPTANEQFFGPGTRLTVL.

The chain carries TRBV7-9 and TRBJ2-5; 9 bases are a match to TRBD1. V shed 3 bases, J shed 5 bases, and the junction held 4 bases outside the gene matches. The CDR3 sequence is 14 residues long. Germline V gene lookup returns CDR1 SEHNR and CDR2 FQNEAQ (reference sequence). CDR3 amino acids: CASSLGQGWETQYF. CDR3 coding DNA: TGTGCCAGCAGCTTGGGACAGGGATGGGAGACCCAGTACTTC.

V and J are TRBV6-5 and TRBJ1-4, with 9 bases lining up with TRBD1. V shed 5 bases, J shed 5 bases, and the junction held 6 bases outside the gene matches. CDR1 is MNHEY, CDR2 SVGAGI, per germline. This CDR3 comprises 15 residues. CDR3 sequence reads: CASSTPTGGNEKLFF. CDR3 DNA sequence: TGTGCCAGCAGTACCCCGACAGGGGGGAATGAAAAACTGTTTTTT.

The chain joins TRBV5-6 to TRBJ1-2; TRBD1 agrees at 8 bases. V lost 5 bases, J lost 1 base, and 7 bases stayed unmatched. Per germline, CDR1 SGHDT and CDR2 YYEEEE. The CDR3 consists of 15 residues. The DNA for the CDR3 is TGTGCCAGCAGACCCGGGACAGGTGTTAACTATGGCTACACCTTC. Protein: CASRPGTGVNYGYTF.

The chain joins TRBV7-2 to TRBJ1-2; 8 bases map to TRBD1. This CDR3 has 14 residues. The V gene end was trimmed by 3 bases and the J gene end by 2 bases; junction bases not matched to a gene: 2. Germline-derived CDR1 and CDR2 are SGHTA and FQGNSA. This CDR3 is CASSFRTGNYGYTF. CDR3 coding DNA: TGTGCCAGCAGCTTCAGGACAGGGAACTATGGCTACACCTTC.

CDR3 nucleotides: TGTGCCAGCAGTTGGGACAGCGGCTACACCTTC. This gives the protein CASSWDSGYTF. The chain combines TRBV5-6 with TRBJ1-2; TRBD1 aligns across 7 bases. In germline, CDR1 is SGHDT, CDR2 YYEEEE. The ends lost 5 bases at V and 8 bases at J; junction bases unmatched: 3. CDR3 size: 11 residues.

This chain connects TRBV7-9 to TRBJ2-7; D is perhaps TRBD2 (5 bases). Trimming left V 5 bases short and J 2 bases short, with 13 bases between. From germline, CDR1 is SEHNR and CDR2 FQNEAQ (reference sequence). This CDR3 is 14 amino acids long. The CDR3 nucleotides are TGTGCCAGCAGCCCCGAAGCGGACCCCTACGAGCAGTACTTC. Protein product: CASSPEADPYEQYF.

The chain carries TRBV4-3 and TRBJ1-2, with D possibly TRBD1 on 6 matching bases. V dropped 1 base and J dropped 6 bases, with 27 bases sitting between them. Germline CDR1 and CDR2: LGHNA and YSLEER. The CDR3 contains 19 residues. Here the CDR3 reads CASSQGSSLVRRGAHGYTF. CDR3 nucleotides: TGCGCCAGCAGCCAAGGGAGTAGTTTGGTTAGACGGGGGGCGCATGGCTACACCTTC.

Of note for this clone: The sample contains more than one DNA sequence encoding this CDR3. This chain uses TRBV7-2 with TRBJ2-7; 8 bases line up with TRBD1. The J segment lost 2 bases and the V segment lost 4 bases, leaving 4 bases of the junction unmatched. This CDR3 contains 14 residues. CDR1 is SGHTA, CDR2 FQGNSA, per germline. The CDR3 is CASSSRQGPYEQYF. In nucleotides, the CDR3 is TGTGCCAGCAGCTCAAGACAGGGGCCCTACGAGCAGTACTTC.

V usage is TRBV14 and J usage is TRBJ2-1, with 8 bases aligning to TRBD2. The junction had 11 bases not matched to a gene; V was cut back by 1 base and J by 0 bases. The CDR3 runs 19 residues. Per germline, CDR1 SGHDN and CDR2 FVKESK. In nucleotides, the CDR3 is TGTGCCAGCAGCCAAGGAATTTGGGCGGGAGGCCTCTCCTACAATGAGCAGTTCTTC. This translates into CASSQGIWAGGLSYNEQFF.

This clone came up once. The chain recombines TRBV10-3 with TRBJ2-7; 10 bases map to TRBD1. Germline assignment: CDR1 ENHRY and CDR2 SYGVKD. The V segment lost 8 bases and the J segment 1 base; nucleotides outside the gene matches: 2. CDR3 length: 13 residues. CDR3 loop: CAIEGQGSYEQYF. The CDR3 DNA follows: TGTGCCATCGAGGGACAGGGGTCCTACGAGCAGTACTTC.

V usage is TRBV29-1 and J usage is TRBJ2-2; tentatively, D is TRBD1 (5 bases). The CDR3 has 11 amino acids. Germline CDR1 reads SQVTM; CDR2 reads ANQGSEA. V was cut by 4 bases and J by 5 bases, with 5 bases left in between. The CDR3 here is CSVAGTGELFF. DNA of the CDR3: TGCAGCGTTGCAGGGACCGGGGAGCTGTTTTTT.

The chain carries TRBV7-6 and TRBJ2-2; D not resolved. V was pared by 5 bases and J by 2 bases, with 9 bases between. The CDR3 is 14 residues long. In germline, CDR1 is SGHVS, CDR2 FNYEAQ. The CDR3 coding sequence is TGTGCCAGCAGCCCAGACATTAACACCGGGGAGCTGTTTTTT. This codes for CASSPDINTGELFF.

The rearrangement uses TRBV7-9 and TRBJ2-3; 7 nucleotides align to TRBD2. The CDR3 sequence is 16 residues long. CDR1 and CDR2 (germline): SEHNR, FQNEAQ (reference sequence). V shed 7 bases and J 4 bases; nucleotides not matched to a gene: 14. Here the CDR3 DNA reads TGTGCCAGCACCCTTGGCGGGGGACTACTCTCAGATACGCAGTATTTT. Translation: CASTLGGGLLSDTQYF.

CDR3 in DNA: TGCGCCAGCAGCCCCACTGGGGGGGCCTACGGTTCACCCCTCCACTTT. It translates to CASSPTGGAYGSPLHF. The chain uses TRBV4-1 and TRBJ1-6; D may be TRBD1 (6 bases). Trimming cost V 4 bases and J 9 bases, with 19 bases left between them. Germline V gene lookup returns CDR1 MGHRA and CDR2 YSYEKL. The CDR3 extends over 16 amino acids.

The V call is TRBV6-6, the J call TRBJ2-7; unclear D gene. V dropped 11 bases and J dropped 1 base, with 12 bases sitting between them. The CDR3 totals 12 residues. Per germline, CDR1 MNHNY and CDR2 SVGAGI (reference sequence). The CDR3 bases are TGTGCCGCCCGAACAAATTCCTACGAGCAGTACTTC. Its translation is CAARTNSYEQYF.